These 31 T cell receptor beta chains were sequenced from one sample in a study of Graves' ophthalmopathy and Graves' hyperthyroidism. TCR beta CDR3 amplification used RNA transcripts. Amplification began with first-round RT-PCR using HTBI primers, then second-round multiplex PCR was performed. TCRdb passed the multiplex PCR reads through MiXCR, listing each CDR3 protein once. This table holds more than 1,000,000 distinct CDR3 sequences, less than 45% found once. Sequencing was done on a sample of peripheral blood or thyroid tissue (not recorded which). These receptors were obtained from an adult man with Graves' hyperthyroidism.

This clonotype came up many times. The genes are TRBV4-1 and TRBJ1-1; 8 nucleotides match TRBD1. CDR3 length: 14 residues. The ends lost 8 bases at V and 4 bases at J; junction bases unmatched: 9. Per the germline V gene, CDR1 is MGHRA and CDR2 is YSYEKL. As DNA, the CDR3 is TGCGCCAGCCTTTCGGACAGGGTGGGCACTGAAGCTTTCTTT. Amino acid sequence: CASLSDRVGTEAFF.

This clonotype came up a few times. This sequence joins TRBV15 and TRBJ2-7, with a tentative D call TRBD1 (6 bases). The V gene's germline CDR1 is LNHNV and CDR2 YYDKDF (reference sequence). CDR3 size: 17 residues. V lost 3 bases, J lost 2 bases, and 20 bases lay in between. As DNA, the CDR3 is TGTGCCACCAGCAGGGATTTTTTCCGGGACATGACCTACGAGCAGTACTTC. Translating gives CATSRDFFRDMTYEQYF.

Many counts were recorded for this clonotype. The chain recombines TRBV20-1 with TRBJ1-1; TRBD1 agrees at 10 bases. CDR1 and CDR2 (germline): DFQATT, SNEGSKA (reference sequence). With V trimmed by 4 bases and J by 5 bases, 7 bases remained unmatched. CDR3 length: 14 residues. The CDR3 spells CSATADRGWTEAFF. The CDR3 nucleotides are TGCAGTGCTACAGCGGACAGGGGGTGGACTGAAGCTTTCTTT.

This clonotype was detected ten times or more. This sequence joins TRBV4-1 and TRBJ1-5; 8 nucleotides line up with TRBD1. CDR3 size: 16 residues. V shed 0 bases, J shed 4 bases, and the junction held 5 bases outside the gene matches. Germline V lookup: CDR1 MGHRA, CDR2 YSYEKL. The CDR3 loop is CASSQDIGQGNQPQHF. The CDR3 region has the DNA TGCGCCAGCAGCCAAGATATCGGACAGGGAAATCAGCCCCAGCATTTT.

This clonotype was seen many times. The rearrangement joins TRBV12-3 or TRBV12-4 to TRBJ1-1; TRBD1 agrees at 9 bases. Trimming at V came to 0 bases and at J to 4 bases, leaving 9 bases not matched to a gene. There are 17 residues in the CDR3. CDR3 amino acids: CASSLALQGAIFTEAFF. The CDR3 region has the DNA TGTGCCAGCAGTTTAGCGCTACAGGGGGCGATCTTCACTGAAGCTTTCTTT.

V is TRBV19 and J is TRBJ1-2; tentative D call: TRBD1 (6 bases). The CDR3 is 17 residues long. The germline V gene encodes CDR1 LNHDA and CDR2 SQIVND (reference sequence). V lost 9 bases to trimming and J lost 1 base, with 24 bases between them. The CDR3 nucleotides are TGTGCCAGCCGCCCCTTCCCGGGACACCTATTTAACTATGGCTACACCTTC. This gives the protein CASRPFPGHLFNYGYTF.

This clonotype was observed many times. The genes are TRBV19 and TRBJ1-1; TRBD1 matches 11 bases. Germline CDR1 is LNHDA and CDR2 is SQIVND (reference sequence). V shed 6 bases and J 4 bases; nucleotides not matched to a gene: 7. This CDR3 is 15 amino acids long. CDR3 sequence reads: CASSQAGTGGTEAFF. DNA for the CDR3: TGTGCCAGTAGCCAAGCCGGGACAGGGGGCACTGAAGCTTTCTTT.

This clonotype was seen repeatedly, ten times or more. The chain is built from TRBV7-2 and TRBJ2-7; 7 nucleotides align to TRBD2. The J segment lost 2 bases and the V segment lost 4 bases, leaving 5 bases of the junction unmatched. The CDR3 runs to 14 residues. CDR1 is SGHTA and CDR2 is FQGNSA in the germline V gene. The chain's CDR3 is CASSWGGGAYEQYF. CDR3 coding DNA: TGTGCCAGCAGCTGGGGTGGGGGGGCCTACGAGCAGTACTTC.

This clonotype was detected ten times or more. This sequence joins TRBV29-1 and TRBJ2-5; D remains unclear. CDR1 is SQVTM, CDR2 ANQGSEA, per germline. The CDR3 runs 14 residues. The germline V and J ends were trimmed by 4 bases and 4 bases, with 16 bases remaining between them. The CDR3 DNA follows: TGCAGCGTTGGTAGGATAACCCATGGAGAGACCCAGTACTTC. The encoded protein is CSVGRITHGETQYF. Complete variable domain (other parts from reference TRBV29-1 and TRBJ2-5): SAVISQKPSRDICQRGTSLTIQCQVDSQVTMMFWYRQQPGQSLTLIATANQGSEATYESGFVIDKFPISRPNLTFSTLTVSNMSPEDSSIYLCSVGRITHGETQYFGPGTRLLVL.

This clonotype was picked up many times. The rearrangement links TRBV29-1 to TRBJ2-7, with D hard to call. Trimming pared 4 bases from V and 6 bases from J, leaving 13 bases between. The length of the CDR3 is 12 residues. The germline CDR1 and CDR2 sequences are SQVTM and ANQGSEA. The CDR3 DNA sequence: TGCAGCGTTGGACAAGCTTGGGGCGAGCAGTACTTC. Translated: CSVGQAWGEQYF.

This clonotype was seen ten or more times. The CDR3 region has the DNA TGTGCCAGCAGCTCCGGGATGGGTGAGCAGTTCTTC. It specifies CASSSGMGEQFF. The chain links TRBV7-9 to TRBJ2-1; perhaps TRBD2 as D (5 bases). Germline V CDR1 and CDR2: SEHNR, FQNEAQ (reference sequence). The CDR3 sequence is 12 residues long. V was cut by 4 bases and J by 9 bases, with 10 bases left in between.

Many counts were recorded for this clonotype. This rearrangement joins TRBV20-1 to TRBJ1-5, with D uncertain. Germline V gene data show CDR1 as DFQATT and CDR2 as SNEGSKA (reference sequence). Trimming took 6 bases from V and 11 from J, leaving 26 bases between them. The CDR3 extends over 15 amino acids. CDR3 in DNA: TGCAGTGCAGAGGGAGGGCAGTCTCTTGGTGCGGCCCAGCATTTT. As protein: CSAEGGQSLGAAQHF.

The CDR3 region has the DNA TGTGCCAGCAGCCCGATCGCAGTGCCGGAGAGGAGCGAGCAGTACTTC. Translating it yields CASSPIAVPERSEQYF. The V gene is TRBV7-2, the J gene TRBJ2-7, with D hard to call. Deletions cut 5 bases from V and 6 bases from J, with 23 bases between. This CDR3 region has 16 residues. Germline V gene lookup returns CDR1 SGHTA and CDR2 FQGNSA.

This clonotype was found many times. The rearrangement joins TRBV6-5 to TRBJ2-7; 10 bases are shared with TRBD1. Per the germline V gene, CDR1 is MNHEY and CDR2 is SVGAGI. Losses at the gene ends were 2 bases for V and 5 bases for J; bases not matched to a gene: 6. The CDR3 spans 15 residues. CDR3 amino acids: CASSYAGTGAHEQYF. CDR3 DNA sequence: TGTGCCAGCAGTTACGCAGGGACAGGGGCCCACGAGCAGTACTTC.

There are many counts of this clonotype. The chain couples TRBV20-1 to TRBJ2-7, with 7 nucleotides matching TRBD1. Unmatched junction bases numbered 3, after V lost 2 bases and J lost 5 bases. This CDR3 is 12 amino acids long. Germline V gene sequence: CDR1 DFQATT, CDR2 SNEGSKA (reference sequence). In nucleotides, the CDR3 is TGCAGTGCTAGAAAGACAGGGAACGAGCAGTACTTC. This gives the protein CSARKTGNEQYF.

V and J are TRBV7-9 and TRBJ2-2; 9 positions agree with TRBD2. The CDR3 runs to 16 residues. In germline, CDR1 is SEHNR, CDR2 FQNEAQ (reference sequence). V lost 3 bases to trimming and J lost 6 bases; unmatched junction nucleotides: 8. The CDR3 bases are TGTGCCAGCAGCTTCGTCGGCGGGAGGGCCGCCGGGGAGCTGTTTTTT. Its protein is CASSFVGGRAAGELFF. The whole variable domain, filled in from reference TRBV7-9 and TRBJ2-2, reads DTGVSQNPRHKITKRGQNVTFRCDPISEHNRLYWYRQTLGQGPEFLTYFQNEAQLEKSRLLSDRFSAERPKGSFSTLEIQRTEQGDSAMYLCASSFVGGRAAGELFFGEGSRLTVL.

At least ten counts were recorded for this clonotype. The chain recombines TRBV6-5 with TRBJ2-7; the D gene could be TRBD1 or TRBD2 (5 bases each). The germline gives CDR1 MNHEY, CDR2 SVGAGI. The CDR3 length is 14 residues. V gave up 6 bases and J gave up 0 bases, with 12 bases separating them. The CDR3, as DNA: TGTGCCAGCAGCTACCGGGACGGCTCCTACGAGCAGTACTTC. Amino acid sequence: CASSYRDGSYEQYF.

This clonotype has a single count. The rearrangement links TRBV7-9 to TRBJ1-2; D is possibly TRBD1 (5 bases). The germline V and J ends were trimmed by 3 bases and 14 bases, with 10 bases remaining between them. The CDR3 is made up of 10 amino acids. Germline CDR1 reads SEHNR; CDR2 reads FQNEAQ (reference sequence). CDR3 nucleotide sequence: TGTGCCAGCAGCTTTGACAGCGATACCTTC. This sequence encodes CASSFDSDTF.

V and J are TRBV6-2 or TRBV6-3 and TRBJ2-2; weak D call: TRBD1 (6 bases). The CDR3 spans 14 residues. Trimming pared 4 bases from V and 3 bases from J, leaving 9 bases between. Germline CDR1 is MNHEY and CDR2 is SVGEGT. Here the CDR3 reads CASSFRGDTGELFF. The CDR3 nucleotides are TGTGCCAGCAGTTTCAGGGGAGACACCGGGGAGCTGTTTTTT.

V gene TRBV29-1 combines with J gene TRBJ1-2; D uncertain. V shed 1 base and J shed 7 bases, with 16 bases lying between them. The CDR3 is 14 residues long. Germline V gives CDR1 SQVTM, CDR2 ANQGSEA. For the CDR3, the DNA is TGCAGCGTTGAAGCCGGCAGAACATATGCTGGCTACACCTTC. Protein sequence: CSVEAGRTYAGYTF.

The CDR3: CASSLLPVSYEQYF. The CDR3 DNA sequence: TGTGCCAGCAGCTTACTCCCAGTCTCCTACGAGCAGTACTTC. This chain links TRBV7-2 with TRBJ2-7; D is ambiguous. The length of the CDR3 is 14 residues. Trimming took 2 bases from V and 0 from J, leaving 8 bases between them. Germline values: CDR1 SGHTA, CDR2 FQGNSA.

This clonotype was recorded a few times. The chain combines TRBV20-1 with TRBJ2-7; no reliable D call. This CDR3 is 15 amino acids long. Germline CDR1 DFQATT, CDR2 SNEGSKA (reference sequence). V lost 1 base and J lost 0, with 13 bases in between. The CDR3 region has the DNA TGCAGTGCTAGAGTTATCCGGACCAACTCCTACGAGCAGTACTTC. Amino acids: CSARVIRTNSYEQYF.

Ten or more counts support this clonotype. One end of the junction varies from germline; a read error may be responsible. The chain uses TRBV5-1 and TRBJ2-7; either TRBD1 or TRBD2 may fit D (5 bases each). CDR1 is SGHRS and CDR2 is YFSETQ in the germline V gene. This CDR3 is 14 amino acids long. DNA for the CDR3: TGTGCCAGCAGCTTAACCGGGACCGACTACGAGCAGTACTTC. As protein: CASSLTGTDYEQYF.

The sample holds many counts of this clonotype. The chain carries TRBV7-9 and TRBJ1-2; 7 bases match TRBD1. The CDR3 is 13 residues long. V was clipped by 5 bases and J by 8 bases; unmatched bases: 8. The germline gives CDR1 SEHNR, CDR2 FQNEAQ (reference sequence). CDR3 protein: CASSRDSLTGYTF. For the CDR3, the DNA is TGTGCCAGCAGCCGGGACAGTCTTACCGGCTACACCTTC. Based on the CDR3 plus reference TRBV7-9 and TRBJ1-2, the full variable domain is DTGVSQNPRHKITKRGQNVTFRCDPISEHNRLYWYRQTLGQGPEFLTYFQNEAQLEKSRLLSDRFSAERPKGSFSTLEIQRTEQGDSAMYLCASSRDSLTGYTFGSGTRLTVV.

This clonotype was detected ten times or more. The chain is built from TRBV5-1 and TRBJ1-6; D is undetermined. Germline CDR1 reads SGHRS; CDR2 reads YFSETQ. The length of the CDR3 is 14 residues. Trimming left V 6 bases short and J 6 bases short, with 13 bases between. CDR3 loop: CASKPTLGNSPLHF. DNA for the CDR3: TGCGCCAGCAAACCGACGCTTGGTAATTCACCCCTCCACTTT. The whole variable domain, filled in from reference TRBV5-1 and TRBJ1-6, reads KAGVTQTPRYLIKTRGQQVTLSCSPISGHRSVSWYQQTPGQGLQFLFEYFSETQRNKGNFPGRFSGRQFSNSRSEMNVSTLELGDSALYLCASKPTLGNSPLHFGNGTRLTVT.

This clonotype came up many times. The CDR3 spells CASSDATGLVEAFF. For the CDR3, the DNA is TGTGCCAGCAGTGATGCGACAGGGCTTGTTGAAGCTTTCTTT. V is TRBV2 and J is TRBJ1-1; TRBD1 matches at 7 bases. J lost 7 bases, V lost 3 bases, and 8 bases had no gene match. Germline V gene sequence: CDR1 SNHLY, CDR2 FYNNEI. There are 14 residues in the CDR3.

V usage is TRBV28 and J usage is TRBJ2-6; D remains unclear. This CDR3 has 15 amino acids. V lost 3 bases and J lost 0, with 6 bases in between. Germline-derived CDR1 and CDR2 are MDHEN and SYDVKM. The CDR3 bases are TGTGCCAGCAGTTTTGAGTTCTCTGGGGCCAACGTCCTGACTTTC. This sequence encodes CASSFEFSGANVLTF.

CDR3 loop: CSVEVGRGTEAFF. The CDR3 DNA reads TGCAGCGTTGAAGTGGGGAGGGGCACTGAAGCTTTCTTT. V gene TRBV29-1 combines with J gene TRBJ1-1; weak D call: TRBD1 (5 bases). The V end was cut by 1 base, the J end by 4 bases, with 10 bases between. Germline CDR1 SQVTM, CDR2 ANQGSEA. The CDR3 spans 13 residues.

The V call is TRBV20-1, the J call TRBJ2-5; D assignment may be TRBD1 or TRBD2 (6 bases each). The V gene lost 5 bases and the J gene lost 8 bases, with 18 bases spanning the gap. Germline V gene sequence: CDR1 DFQATT, CDR2 SNEGSKA (reference sequence). The CDR3 loop spans 13 amino acids. CDR3 region: CSALSQRGDTQYF. The CDR3 DNA follows: TGCAGTGCTCTCTCACAGAGGGGGGATACCCAGTACTTC.

This clonotype was counted at least ten times. The rearrangement links TRBV7-9 to TRBJ1-5; D gene uncertain. V was trimmed by 3 bases and J by 5 bases, leaving 11 bases between them. Germline CDR1 is SEHNR and CDR2 is FQNEAQ (reference sequence). The CDR3 runs 14 residues. For the CDR3, the DNA is TGTGCCAGCAGCTTGGCTGAATGGGATCAGCCCCAGCATTTT. As protein: CASSLAEWDQPQHF.

This clonotype was seen ten or more times. The chain has TRBV29-1 and TRBJ2-6; TRBD1 is a possible D gene (5 bases). The CDR3 covers 13 residues. V gave up 2 bases and J gave up 6 bases, with 8 bases separating them. The V gene's germline CDR1 is SQVTM and CDR2 ANQGSEA. Here the CDR3 reads CSVEQGEANVLTF. DNA of the CDR3: TGCAGCGTTGAACAGGGTGAGGCCAACGTCCTGACTTTC.